Listed below are T cell receptor beta chains from one sample, sequenced in a study of CD8+ T cells in alopecia areata. Data came from immunoSEQ multiplex PCR; TCRdb stores just in-frame clones and leaves some out. The table includes 150,000 or so clones, roughly 61% detected once. The sequenced sample was CD4+ T cells sorted from blood, obtained at week 0. The origin of the receptors is a human donor with alopecia areata. The CDR3 runs from the conserved cysteine through the conserved F or W. A D gene is named only where the DNA matches it firmly. A row's size may be missing; if present it is once, few, many or a size class.

D | J | V | size | CDR3 | DNA
TRBD1 | TRBJ2-7 | TRBV11-3 | NA | CASSSRFRDSLSYEQYF | TGTGCCAGCAGCTCTAGGTTCCGGGACAGCCTCTCCTACGAGCAGTACTTC
NA | TRBJ2-2 | TRBV29-1 | NA | CSVLGDTYTGELFF | TGCAGCGTTCTAGGAGACACCTACACCGGGGAGCTGTTTTTT
NA | TRBJ1-2 | TRBV19 | once | CASSPGTVNYGYTF | TGTGCCAGTAGTCCCGGGACGGTAAACTATGGCTACACCTTC
NA | TRBJ1-2 | TRBV25-1 | NA | CASRQANYGYTF | TGTGCCAGCCGACAGGCGAACTATGGCTACACCTTC
NA | TRBJ2-5 | TRBV10-2 | NA | CASSEMAGRETQYF | TGCGCCAGCAGTGAGATGGCAGGTCGAGAGACCCAGTACTTC
NA | TRBJ1-2 | TRBV5-6 | once | CASSLVGARALGYTF | TGTGCCAGCAGCTTGGTTGGTGCGAGGGCCTTGGGCTACACCTTC
NA | TRBJ2-7 | TRBV2 | NA | CASSPTSYEQYF | TGTGCCAGCAGTCCCACCTCCTACGAGCAGTACTTC
NA | TRBJ2-7 | TRBV25-1 | NA | CASSEFGDSYEQYF | TGTGCCAGCAGTGAATTTGGGGATAGCTACGAGCAGTACTTC
NA | TRBJ1-5 | TRBV4-2 | few | CASSQESGQPQHF | TGTGCCAGCAGCCAAGAGTCGGGCCAGCCCCAGCATTTT
NA | TRBJ2-1 | TRBV6-4 | NA | CASSDIRLGNEQFF | TGTGCCAGCAGTGATATCCGCTTAGGTAATGAGCAGTTCTTC
NA | TRBJ2-3 | TRBV5-1 | once | CASSSSWADTQYF | TGCGCCAGCAGCTCAAGCTGGGCAGATACGCAGTATTTT
NA | TRBJ1-1 | TRBV11-2 | NA | CASSFLGEYTEAFF | TGTGCCAGCAGCTTTCTGGGGGAATACACTGAAGCTTTCTTT
NA | TRBJ1-5 | TRBV2 | NA | CASSEEGNQPQHF | TGTGCCAGCAGTGAGGAGGGAAATCAGCCCCAGCATTTT
NA | TRBJ1-2 | TRBV30 | NA | CAWSVAQGYGYTF | TGTGCCTGGAGTGTCGCCCAGGGCTATGGCTACACCTTC
NA | TRBJ2-1 | TRBV14 | few | CASSQRYSQEQFF | TGTGCCAGCAGCCAACGGTACAGTCAGGAGCAGTTCTTC